The present T cell receptor (beta chain) was sequenced within a study of blood T cell repertoires in COVID-19. Study summary: Acute and convalescent COVID-19 specimens originated in the United States, Italy and Spain. T cells, B-cell-depleted T cells, or PBMCs supplied cDNA or gDNA.

The CDR3 has 13 residues. The germline V and J ends were trimmed by 3 bases and 11 bases, with 17 bases remaining between them. Per the germline V gene, CDR1 is SGDLS and CDR2 is YYNGEE. Per the original methods: Reference gene primer amplification yielded estimated nucleated cell counts. TCRdb keeps only in-frame clones here, not all; method: immunoSEQ multiplex PCR. The V and J calls and the clone size are those of that table, but D and trimming were determined from the DNA. There are 200,000 to 250,000 clones in the sample; more than 85% occur only once, and approximately 6.8% lies in the top ten.

Sequencing used peripheral blood. The source is a woman between 70 and 85 years old with active or convalescent COVID-19. This chain connects TRBV9 to TRBJ1-1; D not resolved. CDR3 nucleotide sequence: TGTGCCAGCAGCGGTAAGCCTCCCATTCCCGCTTTCTTT. This gives the protein CASSGKPPIPAFF. Supplemented by reference TRBV9 and TRBJ1-1, the full variable domain reads DSGVTQTPKHLITATGQRVTLRCSPRSGDLSVYWYQQSLDQGLQFLIQYYNGEERAKGNILERFSAQQFPDLHSELNLSSLELGDSALYFCASSGKPPIPAFFGQGTRLTVV.